The 22 T cell receptor beta chains listed next were all sequenced from one sample in a study of blood T cell repertoires in COVID-19. Using immunoSEQ multiplex PCR, the repertoire was profiled, and TCRdb retains in-frame clones only, with some absent. The sample records approximately 90,000 clones, around 87% being singletons. The specimen sequenced was peripheral blood. All receptors derive from a human donor with acute or convalescent COVID-19. The donor label of this sample is uncertain.

This chain's CDR3 is CASSFAGTSGGDLTGELFF. In DNA form, the CDR3 reads TGCGCCAGCAGCTTCGCCGGGACTAGCGGGGGGGACCTCACCGGGGAGCTGTTTTTT. The chain carries TRBV5-1 and TRBJ2-2, with 16 bases matching TRBD2. Germline CDR1 reads SGHRS; CDR2 reads YFSETQ. The CDR3 contains 19 residues. Losses at the gene ends were 2 bases for V and 4 bases for J; bases not matched to a gene: 8. Filled out from reference TRBV5-1 and TRBJ2-2, the complete variable domain reads KAGVTQTPRYLIKTRGQQVTLSCSPISGHRSVSWYQQTPGQGLQFLFEYFSETQRNKGNFPGRFSGRQFSNSRSEMNVSTLELGDSALYLCASSFAGTSGGDLTGELFFGEGSRLTVL.

The J gene is TRBJ2-1, the V gene TRBV19; 7 nucleotides agree with TRBD1. Germline V gene data show CDR1 as LNHDA and CDR2 as SQIVND (reference sequence). This CDR3 spans 15 amino acids. V lost 4 bases to trimming and J lost 3 bases; unmatched junction nucleotides: 6. This CDR3 is CASSKDRTVYNEQFF. The CDR3 DNA follows: TGTGCCAGTAGTAAGGACAGGACCGTCTACAATGAGCAGTTCTTC.

The chain uses TRBV6-5 and TRBJ2-2; 7 nucleotides match TRBD1. Germline V CDR1 and CDR2: MNHEY, SVGAGI. The CDR3 totals 15 residues. V shed 6 bases and J 5 bases; nucleotides not matched to a gene: 9. The chain's CDR3 is CASRRPGGRTGELFF. CDR3 DNA sequence: TGTGCCAGCAGACGCCCAGGGGGAAGGACCGGGGAGCTGTTTTTT.

The rearrangement joins TRBV2 to TRBJ2-5; 7 positions agree with TRBD2. With 6 bases clipped from V and 10 bases from J, the junction kept 11 bases outside the gene matches. Germline V gene sequence: CDR1 SNHLY, CDR2 FYNNEI. This CDR3 has 13 amino acids. CDR3 sequence (DNA): TGTGCCAGCAGAGTAAATAATCCGGGGGGCCAGTACTTC. This gives the protein CASRVNNPGGQYF.

The rearrangement uses TRBV18 and TRBJ1-5; TRBD1 agrees at 8 bases. Germline CDR1 KGHSH, CDR2 LQKENI. CDR3 size: 14 residues. V was pared by 1 base and J by 5 bases, with 1 base of the junction left unmatched. The CDR3 DNA reads TGTGCCAGCTCACCACAGACAGGGGATCAGCCCCAGCATTTT. Residues: CASSPQTGDQPQHF. Based on the CDR3 plus reference TRBV18 and TRBJ1-5, the full variable domain is NAGVMQNPRHLVRRRGQEARLRCSPMKGHSHVYWYRQLPEEGLKFMVYLQKENIIDESGMPKERFSAEFPKEGPSILRIQQVVRGDSAAYFCASSPQTGDQPQHFGDGTRLSIL.

The CDR3 DNA reads as TGTGCCAGCAGCGTAGAGGGAGGGGCGCCCTACGAGCAGTACTTC. Translated: CASSVEGGAPYEQYF. The J gene is TRBJ2-7, the V gene TRBV9, with 7 bases fitting TRBD2. The trim removed 0 bases at V and 2 bases at J, leaving 5 bases unmatched. This CDR3 is built from 15 residues. Per germline, CDR1 SGDLS and CDR2 YYNGEE.

This chain connects TRBV2 to TRBJ1-2, with D perhaps TRBD1 (5 bases). Germline-derived CDR1 and CDR2 are SNHLY and FYNNEI. The CDR3 runs 11 residues. The CDR3 loop reads CGREGTGGYTF. Written as DNA, the CDR3 is TGTGGCAGGGAGGGTACCGGCGGCTACACCTTC.

The count of this clone is one. The chain has TRBV6-5 and TRBJ1-1; TRBD1 aligns across 8 bases. This CDR3 contains 14 residues. V was clipped by 2 bases and J by 4 bases; unmatched bases: 3. CDR1 MNHEY and CDR2 SVGAGI come from the germline V gene. CDR3 nucleotides: TGTGCCAGCAGTTACGGCAGGGGGCGCACTGAAGCTTTCTTT. As protein: CASSYGRGRTEAFF.

This chain joins TRBV3-1 (or the pseudogene TRBV3-2) and TRBJ2-1; 7 nucleotides match TRBD1. Trimming removed 0 bases from V and 10 bases from J; junction bases left unmatched: 3. The CDR3 loop spans 13 amino acids. Per germline, CDR1 LGHDT and CDR2 YNNKEL (reference sequence). The CDR3 sequence: CASSQETGNEQFF. The CDR3 DNA sequence: TGTGCCAGCAGCCAAGAGACAGGGAACGAGCAGTTCTTC.

Only a few counts were recorded for this clone. The chain has TRBV28 and TRBJ2-1; 10 bases match TRBD2. The V gene's germline CDR1 is MDHEN and CDR2 SYDVKM. The CDR3 extends over 16 amino acids. After removal of 5 bases from V and 8 bases from J, the junction contained 12 bases not matched to a gene. CDR3 amino acids: CASSTPGASGGHEQFF. The CDR3 coding sequence is TGTGCCAGCAGTACCCCGGGCGCTAGCGGGGGCCATGAGCAGTTCTTC.

V gene TRBV19 combines with J gene TRBJ1-2, with TRBD1 matching over 7 bases. The CDR3 has 14 residues. V trimming: 5 bases; J trimming: 4 bases; junction bases outside the gene matches: 7. CDR1 is LNHDA and CDR2 is SQIVND in the germline V gene (reference sequence). The CDR3 DNA sequence: TGTGCCAGTAGTGGGACAGTTTCGACCTATGGCTACACCTTC. Translation gives CASSGTVSTYGYTF.

The chain carries TRBV28 and TRBJ1-6; D is uncertain. Per germline, CDR1 MDHEN and CDR2 SYDVKM. V lost 6 bases to trimming and J lost 0 bases, with 9 bases between them. There are 15 residues in the CDR3. CDR3 sequence reads: CASRDPSSYNSPLHF. DNA for the CDR3: TGTGCCAGCAGGGATCCTAGCTCCTATAATTCACCCCTCCACTTT.

This chain connects TRBV6-4 to TRBJ2-7; 7 nucleotides match TRBD1. The CDR3 spans 14 residues. Germline V gives CDR1 MRHNA, CDR2 SNTAGT. After removal of 6 bases from V and 2 bases from J, the junction contained 7 bases not matched to a gene. In nucleotides, the CDR3 is TGTGCCAGCAGCCGGGACAGTAAAGCCTACGAGCAGTACTTC. It translates to CASSRDSKAYEQYF.

Only one count was recorded for this clone. The genes are TRBV7-9 and TRBJ1-6, with 8 nucleotides matching TRBD1. This CDR3 is built from 15 residues. Trimming removed 5 bases from V and 7 bases from J; junction bases left unmatched: 7. Germline assignment: CDR1 SEHNR and CDR2 FQNEAQ (reference sequence). The CDR3, as DNA: TGTGCCAGCAGCCCACAGGGGGGGAACAATTCACCCCTCCACTTT. As protein: CASSPQGGNNSPLHF.

This chain joins TRBV7-9 and TRBJ1-3, with TRBD1 matching over 10 bases. Germline CDR1 is SEHNR and CDR2 is FQNEAQ (reference sequence). Germline trimming cut 1 base from V and 3 bases from J; bases unmatched to any gene: 9. The CDR3 spans 18 residues. CDR3 sequence: CASSLERTGGARGNTIYF. CDR3 DNA: TGTGCCAGCAGCTTAGAACGGACAGGGGGGGCGCGTGGAAACACCATATATTTT.

J is TRBJ2-3 and V is TRBV12-3 or TRBV12-4; 7 positions agree with TRBD1. The CDR3 runs 13 residues. V shed 6 bases and J 8 bases; nucleotides not matched to a gene: 8. In nucleotides, the CDR3 is TGTGCCAGCAGCTCGACAGGGACCGCTACGCAGTATTTT. Its translation is CASSSTGTATQYF.

This chain links TRBV7-2 with TRBJ2-3; 16 nucleotides line up with TRBD2. The CDR3 extends over 16 amino acids. The V segment lost 5 bases and the J segment 5 bases; nucleotides outside the gene matches: 4. Per germline, CDR1 SGHTA and CDR2 FQGNSA. In DNA, the CDR3 is TGTGCCAGCAGCCAGGGACTAGCGGGGGGGGGAGATACGCAGTATTTT. This translates into CASSQGLAGGGDTQYF.

V and J are TRBV19 and TRBJ2-3, with D possibly matching TRBD2 (7 bases). Germline CDR1 and CDR2: LNHDA and SQIVND (reference sequence). The CDR3 consists of 18 residues. V dropped 0 bases and J dropped 8 bases, with 24 bases sitting between them. Here the CDR3 reads CASSIDRTAGASQGTQYF. CDR3 sequence (DNA): TGTGCCAGTAGTATAGATCGGACGGCGGGGGCCTCTCAGGGTACGCAGTATTTT.

The J gene is TRBJ2-3, the V gene TRBV24-1, with 10 bases aligning to TRBD2. V trimming: 4 bases; J trimming: 2 bases; junction bases outside the gene matches: 11. This CDR3 spans 18 amino acids. Per the germline V gene, CDR1 is KGHDR and CDR2 is SFDVKD. The CDR3 bases are TGTGCCACCAGTGACCCCCCACTAGCGGGGACCCTCACAGATACGCAGTATTTT. Translation gives CATSDPPLAGTLTDTQYF.

This sequence joins TRBV6-6 and TRBJ2-7; TRBD1 agrees at 7 bases. The V and J ends lost 2 bases and 6 bases, in that order; junction bases with no gene match: 7. This CDR3 spans 14 amino acids. The germline CDR1 and CDR2 sequences are MNHNY and SVGAGI (reference sequence). The CDR3 DNA sequence: TGTGCCAGCAGTTACGCTAGACAGGGCGCCGAGCAGTACTTC. Translated, it gives CASSYARQGAEQYF.

The J gene is TRBJ2-2, the V gene TRBV6-1; 9 positions match TRBD1. The CDR3 has 16 amino acids. The junction had 5 bases not matched to a gene; V was cut back by 1 base and J by 5 bases. Germline CDR1 MNHNS, CDR2 SASEGT. The CDR3 coding sequence is TGTGCCAGCAGTGAAGTTGGGACAGGGATAACCGGGGAGCTGTTTTTT. Its translation is CASSEVGTGITGELFF.

The chain is built from TRBV29-1 and TRBJ1-2; TRBD1 agrees at 8 bases. CDR1 is SQVTM and CDR2 is ANQGSEA in the germline V gene. This CDR3 spans 13 amino acids. V lost 6 bases to trimming and J lost 3 bases; unmatched junction nucleotides: 6. In nucleotides, the CDR3 is TGCAGCGTCACTGGACAGGGCGACTATGGCTACACCTTC. This sequence encodes CSVTGQGDYGYTF.